A single sample gave rise to the 5 T cell receptor beta chains below, sequenced in a study of T cells in women clearing cervical HPV infection. The table came from immunoSEQ multiplex PCR; TCRdb's copy has only in-frame clones and leaves some out. In total, the table holds 36,000 or so clones. Sequencing input: blood buffy coat. These receptors originate from a woman aged 18-70 years with a cervical HPV16 infection that either progressed to CIN3+ or cleared (not recorded which).

Comment on this clone: Read coverage stops 3 residues before the CDR3 terminus; the germline J gene supplies the remainder. This rearrangement joins TRBV18 to TRBJ1-2; D unclear. The CDR3 loop spans 13 amino acids. Germline V gene data show CDR1 as KGHSH and CDR2 as LQKENI. The CDR3 loop is CASSPGLVYDYTF. The sequenced part of the CDR3 DNA is TGTGCCAGCTCGCCCGGCCTAGTCTACGAC.

This clone ranks as medium-sized in terms of frequency. The read finishes 3 residues shy of the CDR3 end, and the germline J gene is used to complete it. This chain connects TRBV5-1 to TRBJ2-2; possible D gene TRBD1, 5 bases. This CDR3 comprises 14 residues. Looked up from germline, CDR1 is SGHRS and CDR2 is YFSETQ. The V end lost 4 bases, the J end lost 5 bases, and 12 bases lay between the germline ends. The CDR3 sequence is CASSPNGATGELFF. The sequenced part of the CDR3 DNA is TGCGCCAGCAGCCCAAATGGGGCTACCGGGGAG.

Turning to this clone: The read stops 3 residues short of the end of the CDR3; the missing end is completed from the germline J gene. The chain recombines TRBV29-1 with TRBJ2-5; D is perhaps TRBD1 (5 bases). CDR1 is SQVTM and CDR2 is ANQGSEA in the germline V gene. Trimming removed 1 base from V and 2 bases from J, with 11 bases in between. The CDR3 length is 14 residues. The part of the CDR3 DNA that was read is TGCAGCGTTGAAGTAGCAGGGCGTCAAGAGACC. It codes for CSVEVAGRQET. The complete CDR3 protein is CSVEVAGRQETQYF.

Comments on this clone: The CDR3 is cut off 3 residues early in the read; its end comes from the germline J gene. This chain links TRBV11-1 with TRBJ2-1, with 8 positions matching TRBD1. This CDR3 is 15 amino acids long. The junction had 8 bases not matched to a gene; V was cut back by 2 bases and J by 8 bases. Germline V gene data show CDR1 as SGHAT and CDR2 as FQDESV (reference sequence). The DNA read from the CDR3 is TGTGCCAGCAGCTTAACAGGGGGATACGTCGATGAG. Translated, it gives CASSLTGGYVDE. The entire CDR3 reads CASSLTGGYVDEQFF.

A remark on this clone: The sequenced fragment ends 3 residues before the CDR3 boundary, so the rest is inferred from the germline J gene. V gene TRBV7-9 combines with J gene TRBJ1-1, with 7 bases matching TRBD1. Germline assignment: CDR1 SEHNR and CDR2 FQNEAQ (reference sequence). The CDR3 sequence is 13 residues long. The V segment lost 5 bases and the J segment 7 bases; nucleotides outside the gene matches: 7. The CDR3 bases that were read are TGTGCCAGCAGCCTGGGACAGTCGGGTGAA. This encodes CASSLGQSGE. The full CDR3 sequence reads CASSLGQSGEAFF.